This TCR beta chain came from a study of cytomegalovirus exposure and HLA in healthy donors. Worth noting for this clone: Its target is unknown. The same CDR3 is also encoded by other DNA sequences in this sample.

The junction had 3 bases not matched to a gene; V was cut back by 4 bases and J by 4 bases. The CDR3 covers 15 residues. CDR1 is SGHRS, CDR2 YFSETQ, per germline. Primers for the PCR totalled 60 Vbeta and 13 Jbeta. Libraries were prepared by immunoSEQ multiplex PCR; TCRdb keeps only in-frame clonotypes and omits some of them. The sample has some 71,000 clones. Study findings and constraints: There were three CMV-associated chains whose specificity for CMV antigens was confirmed in vitro. A later analysis found that most CMV-associated TCR beta chains appeared HLA-restricted. Likely technical artifact: a cluster of highly shared sequence variants.

The rearrangement links TRBV5-1 to TRBJ2-2; 11 nucleotides match TRBD2. The sequencing input was PBMCs. The receptor comes from a woman younger than 45 in good health and CMV-seronegative. The CDR3 is CASSVTSGGTGELFF. CDR3 DNA sequence: TGCGCCAGCAGCGTCACTAGCGGGGGCACCGGGGAGCTGTTTTTT.